Sequencing of this T cell receptor (beta chain) was carried out in a study of blood T cell repertoires in COVID-19. Background on the study: Material from acute and convalescent COVID-19 was sourced from the United States, Italy and Spain.

The germline V and J ends were trimmed by 2 bases and 8 bases, with 17 bases remaining between them. This CDR3 has 15 amino acids. Germline V gives CDR1 SGHKS, CDR2 YYEKEE (reference sequence). Authors' data handling: Counts of nucleated cells, estimated from reference gene primer amplification, were obtained. Sequenced by immunoSEQ multiplex PCR; TCRdb stores in-frame clones only, minus some. Clone size and the V and J calls come from that table; the DNA yielded D and trimming. The table shows about 200,000 clones, with 85% occurring only once. The receptor was derived from a woman in her 70s with COVID-19, enrolled during active disease. The chain has TRBV5-5 and TRBJ2-1; D might be TRBD2 (7 bases). The source material was peripheral blood. The CDR3 loop reads CASSFGGGAVYEQFF. The CDR3 region has the DNA TGTGCCAGCAGCTTTGGTGGGGGGGCCGTCTATGAGCAGTTCTTC.